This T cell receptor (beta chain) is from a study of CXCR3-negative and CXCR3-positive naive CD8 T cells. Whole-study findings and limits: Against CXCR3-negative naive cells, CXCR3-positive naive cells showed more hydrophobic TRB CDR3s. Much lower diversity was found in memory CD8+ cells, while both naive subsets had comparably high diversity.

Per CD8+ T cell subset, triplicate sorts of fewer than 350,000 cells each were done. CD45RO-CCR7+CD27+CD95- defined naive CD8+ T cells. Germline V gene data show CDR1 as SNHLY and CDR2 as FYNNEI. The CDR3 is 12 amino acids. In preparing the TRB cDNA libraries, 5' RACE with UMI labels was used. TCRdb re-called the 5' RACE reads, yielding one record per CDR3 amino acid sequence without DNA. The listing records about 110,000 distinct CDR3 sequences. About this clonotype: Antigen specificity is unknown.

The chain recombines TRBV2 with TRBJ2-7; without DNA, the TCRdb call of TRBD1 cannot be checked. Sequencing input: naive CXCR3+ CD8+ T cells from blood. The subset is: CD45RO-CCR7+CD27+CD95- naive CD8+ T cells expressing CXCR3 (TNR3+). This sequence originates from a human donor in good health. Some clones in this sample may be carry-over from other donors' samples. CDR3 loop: CASRAGTYEQYF.